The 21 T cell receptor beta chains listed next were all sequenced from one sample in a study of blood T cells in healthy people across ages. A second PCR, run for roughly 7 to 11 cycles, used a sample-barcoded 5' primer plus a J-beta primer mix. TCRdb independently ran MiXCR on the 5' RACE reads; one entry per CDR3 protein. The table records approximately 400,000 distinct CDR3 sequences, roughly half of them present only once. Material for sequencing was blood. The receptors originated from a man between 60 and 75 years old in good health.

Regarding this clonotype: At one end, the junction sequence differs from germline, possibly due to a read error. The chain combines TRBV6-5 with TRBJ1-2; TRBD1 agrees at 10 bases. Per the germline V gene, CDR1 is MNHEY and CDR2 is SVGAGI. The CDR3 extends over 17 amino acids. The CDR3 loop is CASSYSSRTGGNYGYIF. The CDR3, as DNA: TGTGCCAGCAGTTACTCGTCTAGGACAGGGGGAAACTATGGCTACATCTTC.

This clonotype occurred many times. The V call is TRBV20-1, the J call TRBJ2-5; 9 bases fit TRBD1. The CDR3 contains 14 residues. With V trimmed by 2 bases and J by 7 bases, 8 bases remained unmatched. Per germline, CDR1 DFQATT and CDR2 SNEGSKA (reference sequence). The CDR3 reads CSARSGQGIWTQYF. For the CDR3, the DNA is TGCAGTGCTAGATCCGGACAGGGGATCTGGACCCAGTACTTC.

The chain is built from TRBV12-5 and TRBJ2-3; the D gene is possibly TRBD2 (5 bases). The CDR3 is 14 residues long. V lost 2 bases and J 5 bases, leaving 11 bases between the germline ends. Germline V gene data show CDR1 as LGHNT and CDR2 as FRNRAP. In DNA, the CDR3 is TGTGCTAGTGGTTTGTCCGGGGTTGGAGATACGCAGTATTTT. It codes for CASGLSGVGDTQYF.

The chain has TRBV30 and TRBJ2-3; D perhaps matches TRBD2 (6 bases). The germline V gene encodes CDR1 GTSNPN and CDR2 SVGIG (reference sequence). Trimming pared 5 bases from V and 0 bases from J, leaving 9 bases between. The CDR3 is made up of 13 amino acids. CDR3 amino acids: CAWGGASTDTQYF. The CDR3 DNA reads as TGTGCCTGGGGAGGGGCTAGCACAGATACGCAGTATTTT.

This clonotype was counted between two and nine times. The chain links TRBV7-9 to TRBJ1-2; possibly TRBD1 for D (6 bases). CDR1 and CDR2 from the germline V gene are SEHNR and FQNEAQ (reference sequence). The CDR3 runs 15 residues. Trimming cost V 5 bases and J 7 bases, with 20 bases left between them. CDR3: CASSKGSSGGFGYTF. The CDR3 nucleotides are TGTGCCAGCAGCAAAGGAAGTAGCGGGGGCTTTGGCTACACCTTC.

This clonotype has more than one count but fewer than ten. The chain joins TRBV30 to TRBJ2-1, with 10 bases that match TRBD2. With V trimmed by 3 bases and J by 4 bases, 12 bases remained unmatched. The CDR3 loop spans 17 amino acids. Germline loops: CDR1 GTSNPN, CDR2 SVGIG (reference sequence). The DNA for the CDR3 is TGTGCCTGGAGAAGGATCCCCGGACTAGCGGCTTACAATGAGCAGTTCTTC. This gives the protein CAWRRIPGLAAYNEQFF.

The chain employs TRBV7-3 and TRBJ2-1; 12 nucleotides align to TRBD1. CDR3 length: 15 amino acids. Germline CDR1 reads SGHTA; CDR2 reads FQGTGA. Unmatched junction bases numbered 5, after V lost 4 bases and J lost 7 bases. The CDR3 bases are TGTGCCAGCAGCTCTCCGGGACAGGGGGCGAATGAGCAGTTCTTC. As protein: CASSSPGQGANEQFF.

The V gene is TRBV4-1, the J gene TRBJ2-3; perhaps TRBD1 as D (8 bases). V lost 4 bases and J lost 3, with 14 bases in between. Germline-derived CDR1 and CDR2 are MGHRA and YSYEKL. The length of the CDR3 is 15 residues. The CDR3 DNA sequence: TGCGCCAGCAGCCTACAGGGGGGGTTAACAGATACGCAGTATTTT. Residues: CASSLQGGLTDTQYF.

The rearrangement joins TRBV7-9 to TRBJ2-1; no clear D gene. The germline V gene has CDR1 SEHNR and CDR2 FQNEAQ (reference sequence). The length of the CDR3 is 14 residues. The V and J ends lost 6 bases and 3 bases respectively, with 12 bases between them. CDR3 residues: CASSYIDNYNEQFF. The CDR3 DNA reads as TGTGCCAGCAGTTATATCGACAACTACAATGAGCAGTTCTTC.

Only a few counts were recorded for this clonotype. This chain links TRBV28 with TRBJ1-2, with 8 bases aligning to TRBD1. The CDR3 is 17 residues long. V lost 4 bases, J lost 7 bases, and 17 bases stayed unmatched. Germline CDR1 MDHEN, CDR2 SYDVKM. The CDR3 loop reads CASSSYFAGGQEGGYTF. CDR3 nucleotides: TGTGCCAGCAGTTCTTATTTCGCCGGGGGACAGGAGGGTGGCTACACCTTC.

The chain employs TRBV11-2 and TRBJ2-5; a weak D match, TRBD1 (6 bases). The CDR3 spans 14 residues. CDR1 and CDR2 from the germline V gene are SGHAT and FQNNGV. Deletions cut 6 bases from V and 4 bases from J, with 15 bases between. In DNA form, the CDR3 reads TGTGCCAGCAGTCCGAGGGGGTCGGGAGAGACCCAGTACTTC. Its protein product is CASSPRGSGETQYF.

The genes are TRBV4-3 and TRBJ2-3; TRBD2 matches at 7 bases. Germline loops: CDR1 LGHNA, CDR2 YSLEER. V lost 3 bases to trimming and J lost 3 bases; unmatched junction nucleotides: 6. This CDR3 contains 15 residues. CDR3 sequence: CASSQEGRGTDTQYF. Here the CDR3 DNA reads TGCGCCAGCAGCCAGGAAGGGAGGGGTACAGATACGCAGTATTTT.

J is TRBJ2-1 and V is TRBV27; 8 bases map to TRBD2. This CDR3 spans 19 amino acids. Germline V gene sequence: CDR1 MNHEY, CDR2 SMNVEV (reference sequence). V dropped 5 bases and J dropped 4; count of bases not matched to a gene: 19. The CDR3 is CASSLPPSGSVDRYNEQFF. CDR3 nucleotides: TGTGCCAGCAGTCTCCCCCCCAGCGGGAGCGTCGATCGGTACAATGAGCAGTTCTTC.

CDR3 in amino acids: CASSLAGQIETQYF. CDR3 in DNA: TGTGCCAGCAGCTTAGCGGGACAGATAGAGACCCAGTACTTC. The V and J genes are TRBV7-9 and TRBJ2-7, with TRBD1 matching over 7 bases. The last part of the DNA fits TRBJ2-5 better; the J call may be wrong. The germline V gene encodes CDR1 SEHNR and CDR2 FQNEAQ (reference sequence). This CDR3 comprises 14 residues.

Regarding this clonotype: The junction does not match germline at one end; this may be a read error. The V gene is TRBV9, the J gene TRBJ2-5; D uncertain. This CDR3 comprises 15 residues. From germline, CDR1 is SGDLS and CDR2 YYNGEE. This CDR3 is CACSVLDSLDGTQYF. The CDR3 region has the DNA TGTGCCTGCAGCGTATTGGATAGCCTTGATGGGACCCAGTACTTC.

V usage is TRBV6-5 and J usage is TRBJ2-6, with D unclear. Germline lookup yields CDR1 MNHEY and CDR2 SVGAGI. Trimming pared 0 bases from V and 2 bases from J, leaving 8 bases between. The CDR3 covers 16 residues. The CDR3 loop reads CASSYSWAPGANVLTF. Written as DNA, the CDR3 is TGTGCCAGCAGTTACTCTTGGGCGCCTGGGGCCAACGTCCTGACTTTC.

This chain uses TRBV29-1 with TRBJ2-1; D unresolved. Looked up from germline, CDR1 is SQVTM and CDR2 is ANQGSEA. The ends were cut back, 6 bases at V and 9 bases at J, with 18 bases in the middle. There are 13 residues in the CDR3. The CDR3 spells CSVIVNRVSEQFF. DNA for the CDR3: TGCAGCGTCATCGTGAATAGGGTCTCTGAGCAGTTCTTC.

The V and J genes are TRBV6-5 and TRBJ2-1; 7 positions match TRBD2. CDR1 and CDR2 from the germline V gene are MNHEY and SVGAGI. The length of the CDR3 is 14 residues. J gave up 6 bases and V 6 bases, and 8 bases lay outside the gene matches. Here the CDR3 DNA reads TGTGCCAGCAGCCGGACTAGACCTGGCAATGAGCAGTTCTTC. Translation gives CASSRTRPGNEQFF.

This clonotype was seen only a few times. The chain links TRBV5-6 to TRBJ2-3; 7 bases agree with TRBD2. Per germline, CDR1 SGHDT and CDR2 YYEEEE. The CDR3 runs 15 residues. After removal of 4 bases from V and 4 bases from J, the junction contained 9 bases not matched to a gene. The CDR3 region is CASSQSGMGPDTQYF. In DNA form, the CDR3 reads TGTGCCAGCAGCCAAAGCGGGATGGGGCCAGATACGCAGTATTTT. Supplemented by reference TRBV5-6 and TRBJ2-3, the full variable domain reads DAGVTQSPTHLIKTRGQQVTLRCSPKSGHDTVSWYQQALGQGPQFIFQYYEEEERQRGNFPDRFSGHQFPNYSSELNVNALLLGDSALYLCASSQSGMGPDTQYFGPGTRLTVL.

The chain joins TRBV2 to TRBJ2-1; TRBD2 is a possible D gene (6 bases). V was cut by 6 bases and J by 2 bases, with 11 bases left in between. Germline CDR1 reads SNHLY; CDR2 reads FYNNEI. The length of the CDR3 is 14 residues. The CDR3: CASREGSAYNEQFF. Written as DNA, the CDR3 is TGTGCCAGCAGGGAGGGGTCAGCCTACAATGAGCAGTTCTTC.

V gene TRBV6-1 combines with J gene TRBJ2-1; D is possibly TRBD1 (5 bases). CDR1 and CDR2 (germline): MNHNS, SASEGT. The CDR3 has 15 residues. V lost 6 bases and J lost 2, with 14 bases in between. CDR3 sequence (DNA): TGTGCCAGCAGCCAGACAGTAGGTCCCTACAATGAGCAGTTCTTC. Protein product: CASSQTVGPYNEQFF.